At least ten counts were recorded for the clone carrying this T cell receptor beta chain. Absence of ophthalmopathy progression within 18 months defined stable Graves' hyperthyroidism. In germline, CDR1 is MNHNY, CDR2 SVGAGI (reference sequence). This CDR3 has 14 residues. The V end was cut by 2 bases, the J end by 1 base, with 6 bases between. The sample belongs to a study of T cells in Graves' hyperthyroidism and ophthalmopathy. TCR beta CDR3 regions were amplified from RNA. HTBI primers were used for first-round RT-PCR of the TCR CDR3. TCRdb ran MiXCR on the multiplex PCR reads and lists one entry per CDR3 protein. The table has roughly 110,000 distinct CDR3 sequences, approximately 15% seen once; the top ten hold under 45%.

The genes are TRBV6-6 and TRBJ2-1; tentatively, D is TRBD1 (5 bases). The receptor comes from a woman in her forties or fifties with Graves' hyperthyroidism. The sample consisted of blood. The CDR3 region has the DNA TGTGCCAGCAGTTACGCAGGGTCCTACAATGAGCAGTTCTTC. It is translated as CASSYAGSYNEQFF.